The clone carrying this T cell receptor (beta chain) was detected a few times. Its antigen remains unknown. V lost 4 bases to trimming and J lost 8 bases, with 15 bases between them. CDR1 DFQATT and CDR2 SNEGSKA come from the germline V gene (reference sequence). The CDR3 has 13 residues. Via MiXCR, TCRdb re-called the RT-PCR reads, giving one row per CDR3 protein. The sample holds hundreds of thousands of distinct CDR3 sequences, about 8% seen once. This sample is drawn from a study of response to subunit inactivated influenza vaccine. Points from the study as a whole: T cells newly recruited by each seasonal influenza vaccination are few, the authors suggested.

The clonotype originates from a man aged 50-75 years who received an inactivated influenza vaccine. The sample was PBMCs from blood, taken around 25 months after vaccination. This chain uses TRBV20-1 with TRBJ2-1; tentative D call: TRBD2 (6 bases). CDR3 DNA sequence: TGCAGTGCTAACCGGGACTTCTCACATGAGCAGTTCTTC. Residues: CSANRDFSHEQFF.